Below are 12 T cell receptor beta chains sequenced from a single sample in a study of Graves' ophthalmopathy and Graves' hyperthyroidism. The TCR beta CDR3 regions underwent amplification from RNA transcripts. Second-round multiplex PCR followed a first-round RT-PCR using HTBI primers. One entry per CDR3 protein results from TCRdb running MiXCR on the multiplex PCR reads. The sample lists 150,000 or so distinct CDR3 sequences; roughly two fifths were seen once. The sequenced material came from peripheral blood. Source of these receptors: a man younger than 45 with Graves' ophthalmopathy.

The rearrangement links TRBV12-3 or TRBV12-4 to TRBJ2-7; D may correspond to TRBD1 or TRBD2 (5 bases each). This CDR3 contains 14 residues. V lost 8 bases and J 0 bases, leaving 14 bases between the germline ends. This CDR3 reads CASGRDGSSYEQYF. The CDR3 DNA sequence: TGTGCCAGCGGACGGGACGGAAGCTCCTACGAGCAGTACTTC.

This chain joins TRBV6-5 and TRBJ1-1; TRBD1 matches 12 bases. Germline V CDR1 and CDR2: MNHEY, SVGAGI. The CDR3 runs to 17 residues. V was pared by 3 bases and J by 3 bases, with 8 bases of the junction left unmatched. The CDR3 bases are TGTGCCAGCAGTTATGGGGACAGGGGGCTAGGGGACACTGAAGCTTTCTTT. Translated: CASSYGDRGLGDTEAFF.

Many counts were recorded for this clonotype. This chain joins TRBV5-1 and TRBJ1-1; D is undetermined. Germline values: CDR1 SGHRS, CDR2 YFSETQ. V lost 0 bases and J 7 bases, leaving 10 bases between the germline ends. This CDR3 spans 13 amino acids. The CDR3: CASSLAMRDEAFF. The CDR3 DNA reads as TGCGCCAGCAGCTTGGCCATGAGGGATGAAGCTTTCTTT.

This clonotype was picked up many times. The chain recombines TRBV30 with TRBJ1-2, with 7 bases matching TRBD1. The CDR3 sequence is 14 residues long. V was pared by 2 bases and J by 4 bases, with 7 bases of the junction left unmatched. Germline values: CDR1 GTSNPN, CDR2 SVGIG (reference sequence). The CDR3, as DNA: TGTGCCTGGAGTTTAGTGACAGGGTCCTATGGCTACACCTTC. Translation gives CAWSLVTGSYGYTF.

This clonotype appeared many times. This chain joins TRBV2 and TRBJ2-7; TRBD2 matches 7 bases. V lost 10 bases, J lost 1 base, and 4 bases stayed unmatched. CDR1 SNHLY and CDR2 FYNNEI come from the germline V gene. The CDR3 totals 12 residues. As DNA, the CDR3 is TGTGCCACCAAGCGGGATTCCTACGAGCAGTACTTC. It translates to CATKRDSYEQYF.

This clonotype was detected many times. The chain combines TRBV6-2 or TRBV6-3 with TRBJ2-7; either TRBD1 or TRBD2 may supply D (5 bases each). The germline V gene encodes CDR1 MNHEY and CDR2 SVGEGT. Trimming cost V 2 bases and J 0 bases, with 8 bases left between them. The CDR3 consists of 14 residues. For the CDR3, the DNA is TGTGCCAGCAGTTACGGGGGAACCTCCTACGAGCAGTACTTC. Its protein product is CASSYGGTSYEQYF.

This clonotype showed up many times. The chain combines TRBV2 with TRBJ1-2; no firm D call. This CDR3 is built from 15 residues. Germline V gives CDR1 SNHLY, CDR2 FYNNEI. The ends were cut back, 3 bases at V and 7 bases at J, with 18 bases in the middle. CDR3 nucleotide sequence: TGTGCCAGCAGTGATGTGGCAGCCGCCCGGGGTGGCTACACCTTC. The encoded protein is CASSDVAAARGGYTF.

The chain employs TRBV28 and TRBJ2-7; 9 positions agree with TRBD2. Germline CDR1 is MDHEN and CDR2 is SYDVKM. This CDR3 spans 13 amino acids. V gave up 10 bases and J gave up 4 bases; unmatched junction bases: 8. CDR3 amino acids: CATTQAGGYEQYF. The CDR3 DNA follows: TGTGCCACCACGCAGGCGGGAGGGTACGAGCAGTACTTC.

The chain is built from TRBV13 and TRBJ1-2; the match to TRBD1 covers 7 bases. CDR1 and CDR2 (germline): PRHDT, FYEKMQ (reference sequence). The CDR3 loop spans 16 amino acids. V was pared by 5 bases and J by 0 bases, with 9 bases of the junction left unmatched. The CDR3 sequence is CASSLLGDSSNYGYTF. CDR3 in DNA: TGTGCCAGCAGCCTCCTCGGGGACAGTTCTAACTATGGCTACACCTTC.

The rearrangement joins TRBV12-3 or TRBV12-4 to TRBJ1-1; a possible D gene is TRBD1 (5 bases). Trimming left V 5 bases short and J 5 bases short, with 18 bases between. This CDR3 spans 15 amino acids. CDR3 sequence reads: CASSAGPLDVTEAFF. In DNA, the CDR3 is TGTGCCAGCAGTGCGGGACCGCTGGATGTGACTGAAGCTTTCTTT.

The J gene is TRBJ1-6, the V gene TRBV6-5; D is ambiguous. The CDR3 is 14 amino acids. The ends were cut back, 2 bases at V and 7 bases at J, with 9 bases in the middle. Germline V gene sequence: CDR1 MNHEY, CDR2 SVGAGI. The CDR3 region is CASSYREGNSPLHF. The CDR3 region has the DNA TGTGCCAGCAGTTACCGAGAGGGAAATTCACCCCTCCACTTT.

The chain couples TRBV7-9 to TRBJ2-5; 7 bases line up with TRBD1. V gave up 5 bases and J gave up 1 base; unmatched junction bases: 7. CDR1 is SEHNR and CDR2 is FQNEAQ in the germline V gene (reference sequence). The CDR3 length is 15 residues. CDR3 loop: CASSGGQAIQETQYF. The DNA for the CDR3 is TGTGCCAGCAGCGGAGGACAGGCGATCCAAGAGACCCAGTACTTC.